The 18 T cell receptor beta chains listed next were all sequenced from one sample in a study of chemoradiotherapy in HPV16-positive cancers. Sequencing was performed with immunoSEQ multiplex PCR; in TCRdb, only in-frame clones are kept and a portion is missing. This sample has 55,000 to 85,000 clones, with roughly 86% found just once. This specimen was blood, taken from a patient who underwent chemoradiotherapy. Receptor source: a human donor with HPV-associated anogenital cancer.

The chain joins TRBV19 to TRBJ2-7; D is ambiguous. The CDR3 loop spans 14 amino acids. Trimming removed 4 bases at V and 2 bases at J, with 12 bases between. Germline V gene sequence: CDR1 LNHDA, CDR2 SQIVND (reference sequence). As DNA, the CDR3 is TGTGCCAGTAGTACCGTGTCAGCAGCCTACGAGCAGTACTTC. This sequence encodes CASSTVSAAYEQYF.

This clone was detected once. The chain employs TRBV18 and TRBJ2-1; no clear D gene. The CDR3 is 17 amino acids. The germline V gene encodes CDR1 KGHSH and CDR2 LQKENI. Deletions cut 0 bases from V and 0 bases from J, with 12 bases between. The CDR3, as DNA: TGTGCCAGCTCACCACCGAGTCGTTTCAGCTCCTACAATGAGCAGTTCTTC. The encoded protein is CASSPPSRFSSYNEQFF.

This chain joins TRBV16 and TRBJ1-2; D may be TRBD1 (5 bases). This CDR3 is built from 15 residues. CDR1 and CDR2 from the germline V gene are KGHSY and FQNENV. Trimming stripped 6 bases from V and 3 bases from J, with 17 bases between. The CDR3 here is CASSRDRPTDYGYTF. The CDR3 DNA is TGTGCCAGCAGTCGGGACCGCCCAACGGACTATGGCTACACCTTC.

The genes are TRBV7-9 and TRBJ2-5; 10 bases are a match to TRBD1. The trim removed 6 bases at V and 2 bases at J, leaving 9 bases unmatched. Germline CDR1 is SEHNR and CDR2 is FQNEAQ (reference sequence). The CDR3 sequence is 16 residues long. In nucleotides, the CDR3 is TGTGCCAGCAGACTAGGGGGACAGGGGCAACAAGAGACCCAGTACTTC. Amino acid sequence: CASRLGGQGQQETQYF. Based on the CDR3 plus reference TRBV7-9 and TRBJ2-5, the full variable domain is DTGVSQNPRHKITKRGQNVTFRCDPISEHNRLYWYRQTLGQGPEFLTYFQNEAQLEKSRLLSDRFSAERPKGSFSTLEIQRTEQGDSAMYLCASRLGGQGQQETQYFGPGTRLLVL.

This clone has just one count. This sequence joins TRBV14 and TRBJ2-4; D is unclear. Trimming shortened V by 1 base and J by 0 bases, and 7 bases separated the two germline ends. CDR3 length: 15 residues. Germline CDR1 and CDR2: SGHDN and FVKESK. CDR3 sequence reads: CASSQVGLAKNIQYF. In nucleotides, the CDR3 is TGTGCCAGCAGCCAAGTCGGTCTAGCCAAAAACATTCAGTACTTC.

This clone is labeled as medium-sized. The V call is TRBV27, the J call TRBJ1-6; 7 bases are a match to TRBD1. This CDR3 is 16 amino acids long. The V gene's germline CDR1 is MNHEY and CDR2 SMNVEV (reference sequence). V lost 0 bases, J lost 14 bases, and 13 bases stayed unmatched. The DNA for the CDR3 is TGTGCCAGCAGTTTATCCTTTCCACCTCCGGGACAGTCCCTCCACTTT. Its protein is CASSLSFPPPGQSLHF.

The chain uses TRBV2 and TRBJ2-5; D unresolved. CDR3 length: 13 residues. Per the germline V gene, CDR1 is SNHLY and CDR2 is FYNNEI. Trimming removed 8 bases from V and 0 bases from J, with 10 bases in between. The CDR3 DNA reads TGTGCCAGCTTAAGGACGTACCAAGAGACCCAGTACTTC. This sequence encodes CASLRTYQETQYF. Using reference TRBV2 and TRBJ2-5 for the parts outside the CDR3, the full variable domain is EPEVTQTPSHQVTQMGQEVILRCVPISNHLYFYWYRQILGQKVEFLVSFYNNEISEKSEIFDDQFSVERPDGSNFTLKIRSTKLEDSAMYFCASLRTYQETQYFGPGTRLLVL.

The chain carries TRBV4-1 and TRBJ2-7; either TRBD1 or TRBD2 may supply D (5 bases each). This CDR3 spans 14 amino acids. Germline V lookup: CDR1 MGHRA, CDR2 YSYEKL. V was cut by 1 base and J by 5 bases, with 12 bases left in between. The CDR3 region is CASSQGPGTDEQYF. Here the CDR3 DNA reads TGCGCCAGCAGCCAAGGTCCAGGGACGGACGAGCAGTACTTC.

The gene calls are TRBV4-1 and TRBJ2-2, with a possible D match to TRBD2 (7 bases). V was cut by 1 base and J by 5 bases, with 17 bases left in between. The CDR3 extends over 17 amino acids. The germline V gene has CDR1 MGHRA and CDR2 YSYEKL. The CDR3 region is CASSQGLFRGGTGELFF. Written as DNA, the CDR3 is TGCGCCAGCAGCCAAGGGTTATTTAGGGGGGGGACCGGGGAGCTGTTTTTT.

The V and J genes are TRBV11-1 and TRBJ1-1; D gene ambiguous. The length of the CDR3 is 15 residues. V was cut by 1 base and J by 0 bases, with 9 bases left in between. The V gene's germline CDR1 is SGHAT and CDR2 FQDESV (reference sequence). Here the CDR3 DNA reads TGTGCCAGCAGCTTAGTTCCTACTTTGAACACTGAAGCTTTCTTT. Translation: CASSLVPTLNTEAFF.

The chain joins TRBV30 to TRBJ2-7; D might be TRBD1 or TRBD2, each matching 5 bases. V lost 1 base and J lost 2, with 9 bases in between. The CDR3 loop spans 13 amino acids. CDR1 is GTSNPN and CDR2 is SVGIG in the germline V gene (reference sequence). As DNA, the CDR3 is TGTGCCTGGAGTGGGGACGCTCCCTACGAGCAGTACTTC. Translated, it gives CAWSGDAPYEQYF.

This chain links TRBV4-1 with TRBJ1-6; no reliable D call. CDR3 length: 12 amino acids. Per the germline V gene, CDR1 is MGHRA and CDR2 is YSYEKL. V shed 1 base and J shed 11 bases, with 6 bases lying between them. The DNA for the CDR3 is TGCGCCAGCAGCCAAGGAATACCACCCCTCCACTTT. Translating it yields CASSQGIPPLHF.

This chain links TRBV27 with TRBJ2-1; D is possibly TRBD2 (6 bases). The V gene's germline CDR1 is MNHEY and CDR2 SMNVEV (reference sequence). Trimming removed 3 bases from V and 7 bases from J, with 16 bases in between. The CDR3 extends over 15 amino acids. The CDR3 sequence is CASSLSGLKGNEQFF. CDR3 in DNA: TGTGCCAGCAGTTTGAGCGGGCTCAAGGGGAATGAGCAGTTCTTC.

This clone appeared a single time. This rearrangement joins TRBV6-5 to TRBJ2-5; D remains ambiguous. The germline V and J ends were trimmed by 3 bases and 2 bases, with 10 bases remaining between them. Per germline, CDR1 MNHEY and CDR2 SVGAGI. CDR3 size: 14 residues. The DNA for the CDR3 is TGTGCCAGCAGTTATAACTGGGGACAAGAGACCCAGTACTTC. This codes for CASSYNWGQETQYF.

The CDR3 sequence is CASSQAQAATGDEQYF. The CDR3 DNA sequence: TGCGCCAGCAGCCAAGCCCAAGCCGCGACAGGGGACGAGCAGTACTTC. The chain couples TRBV4-1 to TRBJ2-7; 8 nucleotides agree with TRBD1. Germline trimming cut 1 base from V and 5 bases from J; bases unmatched to any gene: 10. Germline lookup yields CDR1 MGHRA and CDR2 YSYEKL. The CDR3 is 16 amino acids.

This chain's CDR3 is CASVFRSNQPQHF. The CDR3 nucleotides are TGTGCCAGCGTCTTCAGGTCCAATCAGCCCCAGCATTTT. This rearrangement joins TRBV2 to TRBJ1-5; D is uncertain. CDR3 length equals 13 residues. Trimming left V 8 bases short and J 3 bases short, with 11 bases between. Looked up from germline, CDR1 is SNHLY and CDR2 is FYNNEI.

This chain links TRBV19 with TRBJ2-1; 10 bases map to TRBD2. The CDR3 totals 14 residues. Germline values: CDR1 LNHDA, CDR2 SQIVND (reference sequence). J lost 7 bases, V lost 4 bases, and 4 bases had no gene match. CDR3 in amino acids: CASSKAGGQNEQFF. The CDR3 bases are TGTGCCAGTAGTAAAGCGGGAGGGCAGAATGAGCAGTTCTTC.

V gene TRBV5-1 combines with J gene TRBJ1-1; the D is unclear. Trimming removed 5 bases at V and 5 bases at J, with 19 bases between. CDR3 size: 15 residues. The germline gives CDR1 SGHRS, CDR2 YFSETQ. CDR3 DNA: TGCGCCAGCAGTCCCGGCGGTCGGGAGGTTACTGAAGCTTTCTTT. The encoded protein is CASSPGGREVTEAFF.